Listed below are T cell receptor beta chains from one sample, sequenced in a study of human thymus T cells. Profiled with immunoSEQ multiplex PCR; TCRdb holds only in-frame clones, not every one. The table has 60,000 to 75,000 clones, 90% to 95% seen once. Sequenced material: thymus tissue. These receptors were obtained from a girl less than two years old with a congenital heart defect but otherwise immunologically healthy. Both conserved end residues are part of each CDR3. The order of the fields is J gene, D gene, V gene, CDR3 protein, CDR3 DNA. A D gene is named only where the DNA matches it firmly.

TRBJ2-5 | TRBD1 | TRBV15 | CATSRGDRVHF | TGTGCCACCAGCAGAGGAGACAGGGTCCACTTC
TRBJ1-4 | NA | TRBV11-2 | CASSLDIGNWNSTNEKLFF | TGTGCCAGCAGCTTAGATATCGGGAATTGGAATTCAACTAATGAAAAACTGTTTTTT
TRBJ1-1 | NA | TRBV12-5 | CASGLVRSTEAFF | TGTGCTAGTGGTTTGGTACGGAGCACTGAAGCTTTCTTT
TRBJ2-2 | TRBD1 | TRBV4-2 | CASSQNNRGHWNTGELFF | TGTGCCAGCAGCCAAAATAACAGGGGTCATTGGAACACCGGGGAGCTGTTTTTT
TRBJ1-2 | NA | TRBV29-1 | CSVEVIWGPTGGAPDYGYTF | TGCAGCGTTGAAGTTATCTGGGGGCCGACTGGGGGGGCTCCAGACTATGGCTACACCTTC
TRBJ2-3 | NA | TRBV30 | CAWSVAFKSCTDTQYF | TGTGCCTGGAGTGTAGCCTTTAAGAGCTGCACAGATACGCAGTATTTT
TRBJ1-1 | TRBD1 | TRBV7-6 | CASSLEDRGQAGFKVEAFF | TGTGCCAGCAGCTTAGAGGACCGGGGACAGGCGGGTTTCAAAGTCGAAGCTTTCTTT
TRBJ1-1 | NA | TRBV14 | CASSQGARPGTAFF | TGTGCCAGCAGCCAAGGGGCCCGGCCAGGGACTGCTTTCTTT
TRBJ1-5 | TRBD1 | TRBV19 | CASTGQDSNQPQHF | TGTGCCAGTACCGGACAGGATAGCAATCAGCCCCAGCATTTT
TRBJ2-5 | TRBD2 | TRBV9 | CASSAGTSGQETQYF | TGTGCCAGCAGCGCCGGGACTAGCGGCCAAGAGACCCAGTACTTC
TRBJ1-2 | NA | TRBV5-6 | CASSLSVSHYGYTF | TGTGCCAGCAGCTTGAGCGTATCACACTATGGCTACACCTTC
TRBJ2-7 | TRBD1 | TRBV7-9 | CASSRSTGGSIYEQYF | TGTGCCAGCAGCAGATCGACAGGGGGCTCAATCTACGAGCAGTACTTC
TRBJ2-7 | TRBD1 | TRBV14 | CASSQSGTGVFYEQYF | TGTGCCAGCAGCCAGTCCGGGACAGGGGTTTTCTATGAGCAGTACTTC
TRBJ2-5 | TRBD2 | TRBV5-6 | CASSLDGGRSRETQYF | TGTGCCAGCAGCTTGGATGGCGGGAGGTCGCGGGAGACCCAGTACTTC
TRBJ2-1 | TRBD2 | TRBV7-9 | CASSCVGGAGEEDEQFF | TGTGCCAGCAGCTGCGTGGGGGGAGCGGGAGAGGAGGATGAGCAGTTCTTC
TRBJ1-3 | NA | TRBV19 | CATTLGRGGPPSGNTIYF | TGTGCCACTACCCTGGGCAGAGGGGGACCCCCCTCTGGAAACACCATATATTTT
TRBJ2-7 | NA | TRBV5-6 | CASSPPGPPSGEQYF | TGTGCCAGCAGCCCCCCCGGCCCCCCGTCGGGAGAGCAGTACTTC
TRBJ2-2 | TRBD2 | TRBV27 | CASSRTSGNTGELFF | TGTGCCAGCAGCCGGACTAGCGGGAACACCGGGGAGCTGTTTTTT
TRBJ2-1 | NA | TRBV2 | CASREAGTGSSYNEQFF | TGTGCCAGCAGGGAGGCTGGGACGGGCAGCTCCTACAATGAGCAGTTCTTC
TRBJ2-5 | NA | TRBV15 | CATSFDDQETQYF | TGTGCCACGTCATTTGATGATCAAGAGACCCAGTACTTC
TRBJ2-1 | NA | TRBV19 | CASSVGARPYNEQFF | TGTGCCAGTTCTGTGGGGGCCCGTCCCTACAATGAGCAGTTCTTC
TRBJ2-1 | NA | TRBV20-1 | CSANLNEQFF | TGCAGTGCTAACCTCAATGAGCAGTTCTTC
TRBJ2-1 | NA | TRBV5-8 | CASSLESLVWGNNEQFF | TGTGCCAGCAGCTTGGAATCCTTGGTTTGGGGGAATAATGAGCAGTTCTTC
TRBJ2-5 | TRBD2 | TRBV15 | CATSRDRLAGGEETQYF | TGTGCCACCAGCAGAGATCGCCTAGCGGGAGGTGAAGAGACCCAGTACTTC
TRBJ1-2 | TRBD1 | TRBV7-9 | CASSRRDRQANYGYTF | TGTGCCAGCAGCCGACGGGACAGGCAAGCTAACTATGGCTACACCTTC
TRBJ2-5 | TRBD2 | TRBV6-5 | CASSLLSGGQETQYF | TGTGCCAGCAGTCTCCTCTCGGGGGGCCAAGAGACCCAGTACTTC
TRBJ2-2 | TRBD2 | TRBV2 | CASSSSSGRNDTGELFF | TGTGCCAGCAGTTCTTCTAGCGGGAGAAACGACACCGGGGAGCTGTTTTTT
TRBJ2-3 | NA | TRBV7-2 | CASSLPSSTDTQYF | TGTGCCAGCAGCTTACCCTCTAGCACAGATACGCAGTATTTT